These 20 T cell receptor beta chains came from one sample sequenced in a study of T cell responses to AZD1222 COVID-19 vaccine. This table comes from immunoSEQ multiplex PCR, and its TCRdb copy is limited to in-frame clones, with some not included. The sample consists of approximately 100,000 clones, over 75% of them appearing once. Specimen: peripheral blood, collected on day 0 of AZD1222 vaccination. Source of these receptors: an adult in good health.

The V gene is TRBV5-1, the J gene TRBJ2-1; 11 bases map to TRBD2. The V gene end was trimmed by 4 bases and the J gene end by 6 bases; junction bases not matched to a gene: 6. This CDR3 has 15 amino acids. Per germline, CDR1 SGHRS and CDR2 YFSETQ. DNA of the CDR3: TGCGCCAGCAGCCAAGTAGCGGGAGGGGGCAATGAGCAGTTCTTC. This translates into CASSQVAGGGNEQFF.

The CDR3 loop reads CASSPVAGGVQPQHF. The CDR3, as DNA: TGTGCCAGCAGTCCCGTGGCAGGGGGCGTTCAGCCCCAGCATTTT. The chain uses TRBV6-4 and TRBJ1-5; 8 nucleotides line up with TRBD1. The V segment lost 5 bases and the J segment 6 bases; nucleotides outside the gene matches: 9. The germline V gene has CDR1 MRHNA and CDR2 SNTAGT. CDR3 size: 15 residues.

This chain links TRBV27 with TRBJ2-2; TRBD2 is a possible D gene (5 bases). Germline V gene data show CDR1 as MNHEY and CDR2 as SMNVEV (reference sequence). The CDR3 runs to 14 residues. V was cut by 2 bases and J by 6 bases, with 10 bases left in between. The CDR3 DNA reads as TGTGCCAGCAGTTTACCCTCGAGGGCCGGGGAGCTGTTTTTT. It yields the protein CASSLPSRAGELFF.

The chain couples TRBV15 to TRBJ2-3; D not resolved. Per the germline V gene, CDR1 is LNHNV and CDR2 is YYDKDF (reference sequence). The CDR3 has 17 residues. Trimming cost V 0 bases and J 1 base, with 14 bases left between them. The CDR3 sequence is CATSREPTLLGTDTQYF. In nucleotides, the CDR3 is TGTGCCACCAGCAGAGAACCCACTCTCCTGGGCACAGATACGCAGTATTTT.

The chain combines TRBV11-3 with TRBJ2-5; D call uncertain. This CDR3 contains 14 residues. Germline CDR1 reads SGHNT; CDR2 reads YENEEA. V lost 5 bases, J lost 0 bases, and 10 bases lay in between. The CDR3 protein is CASSRLGYQETQYF. CDR3 nucleotides: TGTGCCAGCAGCCGCCTGGGGTACCAAGAGACCCAGTACTTC.

The chain joins TRBV28 to TRBJ2-7, with 7 bases matching TRBD1. CDR1 MDHEN and CDR2 SYDVKM come from the germline V gene. V shed 4 bases and J 3 bases; nucleotides not matched to a gene: 6. The CDR3 covers 14 residues. The CDR3: CASSSGTVFYEQYF. The CDR3 nucleotides read TGTGCCAGCAGTTCCGGGACAGTCTTCTACGAGCAGTACTTC.

V and J are TRBV5-1 and TRBJ2-1; tentative D call: TRBD2 (6 bases). Germline CDR1 is SGHRS and CDR2 is YFSETQ. Between the trimmed V and J ends, which lost 1 base and 9 bases, there was a span of 14 bases. The CDR3 is 14 amino acids. The CDR3 loop is CASSLSRLVGEQFF. In DNA form, the CDR3 reads TGCGCCAGCAGCTTGTCAAGACTAGTTGGTGAGCAGTTCTTC.

The rearrangement joins TRBV20-1 to TRBJ2-1, with D maybe TRBD2 (5 bases). The CDR3 length is 11 residues. Germline assignment: CDR1 DFQATT and CDR2 SNEGSKA (reference sequence). V shed 7 bases and J shed 9 bases, with 13 bases lying between them. CDR3 coding DNA: TGCAGTGAGTCTAGCTTGGGTGAGCAGTTCTTC. It is translated as CSESSLGEQFF.

The chain couples TRBV6-5 to TRBJ1-5; unclear D gene. This CDR3 spans 13 amino acids. Germline CDR1 MNHEY, CDR2 SVGAGI. V was cut by 7 bases and J by 5 bases, with 12 bases left in between. This CDR3 reads CASKRRKDQPQHF. The CDR3 DNA reads as TGTGCCAGCAAACGCAGGAAGGATCAGCCCCAGCATTTT.

The CDR3 reads CAWGEKRETQYF. CDR3 nucleotides: TGTGCCTGGGGGGAGAAGAGAGAGACCCAGTACTTC. The J gene is TRBJ2-5, the V gene TRBV30, with a weak D call TRBD2 (5 bases). The germline V gene encodes CDR1 GTSNPN and CDR2 SVGIG (reference sequence). The CDR3 is 12 residues long. V lost 5 bases, J lost 4 bases, and 11 bases lay in between. The entire variable domain, with the rest obtained from reference TRBV30 and TRBJ2-5, is as follows: SQTIHQWPATLVQPVGSPLSLECTVEGTSNPNLYWYRQAAGRGLQLLFYSVGIGQISSEVPQNLSASRPQDRQFILSSKKLLLSDSGFYLCAWGEKRETQYFGPGTRLLVL.

The rearrangement links TRBV6-5 to TRBJ1-1; maybe TRBD1 (6 bases). V dropped 2 bases and J dropped 4 bases, with 14 bases sitting between them. The CDR3 runs 15 residues. Germline lookup yields CDR1 MNHEY and CDR2 SVGAGI. CDR3 bases: TGTGCCAGCAGTTACCCGGGGGCTGGGGGCACTGAAGCTTTCTTT. Amino acid sequence: CASSYPGAGGTEAFF.

CDR3 protein: CASSFGQEYEQYF. The CDR3 region has the DNA TGTGCCAGCAGTTTCGGGCAGGAGTACGAGCAGTACTTC. V usage is TRBV28 and J usage is TRBJ2-7; D ambiguous. This CDR3 is built from 13 residues. V shed 3 bases and J shed 4 bases, with 10 bases lying between them. Germline lookup yields CDR1 MDHEN and CDR2 SYDVKM.

This rearrangement joins TRBV11-3 to TRBJ2-7; D unclear. CDR1 and CDR2 from the germline V gene are SGHNT and YENEEA. The CDR3 is made up of 13 amino acids. Trimming cost V 2 bases and J 1 base, with 6 bases left between them. This chain's CDR3 is CASSLPPSYEQYF. Written as DNA, the CDR3 is TGTGCCAGCAGCTTACCGCCGTCCTACGAGCAGTACTTC.

V gene TRBV5-4 combines with J gene TRBJ1-2, with 8 bases lining up with TRBD1. There are 15 residues in the CDR3. Losses at the gene ends were 4 bases for V and 1 base for J; bases not matched to a gene: 6. Germline assignment: CDR1 SGHNT and CDR2 YYREEE (reference sequence). CDR3 amino acids: CASSAEDRDNYGYTF. Here the CDR3 DNA reads TGTGCCAGCAGCGCCGAGGACAGGGATAACTATGGCTACACCTTC.

The chain recombines TRBV30 with TRBJ1-1; D not certain. This CDR3 has 10 amino acids. V shed 6 bases and J shed 6 bases, with 8 bases lying between them. Germline V gene sequence: CDR1 GTSNPN, CDR2 SVGIG (reference sequence). The CDR3 loop is CACLSPEAFF. CDR3 nucleotide sequence: TGTGCCTGCCTATCCCCTGAAGCTTTCTTT.

This clone appeared once. This CDR3 is also generated by other DNA sequences in the sample. V is TRBV5-1 and J is TRBJ2-5, with 13 bases matching TRBD2. This CDR3 contains 16 residues. Germline trimming cut 4 bases from V and 1 base from J; bases unmatched to any gene: 4. Germline V gene lookup returns CDR1 SGHRS and CDR2 YFSETQ. CDR3 loop: CASSLGLAGPQETQYF. The CDR3, as DNA: TGCGCCAGCAGCCTGGGACTAGCGGGGCCCCAAGAGACCCAGTACTTC.

The gene calls are TRBV2 and TRBJ1-4; D possibly corresponds to TRBD1 (5 bases). Germline V gene sequence: CDR1 SNHLY, CDR2 FYNNEI. The length of the CDR3 is 16 residues. V was shortened by 6 bases and J by 2 bases, with 16 bases between the two germline ends. CDR3 loop: CASRRVGGATNEKLFF. The CDR3 coding sequence is TGTGCCAGCAGGAGGGTTGGGGGTGCCACTAATGAAAAACTGTTTTTT.

The count of this clone is one. The chain joins TRBV7-8 to TRBJ2-2; 9 bases are shared with TRBD1. Germline CDR1 is SGHVS and CDR2 is FQNEAQ. The CDR3 has 19 amino acids. V trimming: 2 bases; J trimming: 5 bases; junction bases outside the gene matches: 15. CDR3 nucleotides: TGTGCCAGCAGCTTATTTCCGGACAGGGGAGAAGGGGGAACCGGGGAGCTGTTTTTT. Protein: CASSLFPDRGEGGTGELFF.

The V and J genes are TRBV13 and TRBJ2-7, with D maybe TRBD2 (5 bases). CDR3 length: 14 amino acids. V dropped 5 bases and J dropped 2 bases, with 13 bases sitting between them. The germline V gene has CDR1 PRHDT and CDR2 FYEKMQ (reference sequence). In DNA, the CDR3 is TGTGCCAGCAGCCGTTGGGAGTTCCCCTACGAGCAGTACGTC. The encoded protein is CASSRWEFPYEQYV.

V gene TRBV7-2 combines with J gene TRBJ1-5; TRBD1 might be the D (5 bases). The V gene's germline CDR1 is SGHTA and CDR2 FQGNSA. The V end lost 1 base, the J end lost 2 bases, and 12 bases lay between the germline ends. The CDR3 covers 16 residues. CDR3 bases: TGTGCCAGCAGCTTAGTTGGGGCGATAGGCAATCAGCCCCAGCATTTT. As protein: CASSLVGAIGNQPQHF.